Listed here are 18 T cell receptor beta chains from one sample, sequenced in a study of blood T cell repertoires in COVID-19. TCRdb's copy holds only in-frame clones and misses some; the assay was immunoSEQ multiplex PCR. The sample has some 150,000 clones, 84% seen once. Sequenced material: PBMCs or T cells enriched from blood (not recorded which). The receptor set was obtained from a woman in her forties or fifties who had been exposed to COVID-19.

The rearrangement joins TRBV5-1 to TRBJ1-3; D is perhaps TRBD1 (6 bases). The germline CDR1 and CDR2 sequences are SGHRS and YFSETQ. Trimming took off 4 bases at V and 0 bases at J, with 11 bases between the two ends. The CDR3 spans 15 residues. The DNA of the CDR3 is TGCGCCAGCAGCGCCCACAGGGACTCTGGAAACACCATATATTTT. This gives the protein CASSAHRDSGNTIYF.

V usage is TRBV12-3 or TRBV12-4 and J usage is TRBJ1-4; tentative D call: TRBD1 (5 bases). The CDR3 has 13 residues. The V end was cut by 6 bases, the J end by 6 bases, with 11 bases between. The CDR3 nucleotides are TGTGCCAGCAGAAAGCAGGGTGATGAAAAACTGTTTTTT. Translated: CASRKQGDEKLFF.

This clone was counted once. This chain connects TRBV2 to TRBJ2-4, with D possibly matching TRBD2 (5 bases). Germline CDR1 is SNHLY and CDR2 is FYNNEI. Trimming removed 5 bases at V and 1 base at J, with 15 bases between. This CDR3 spans 16 amino acids. The CDR3 DNA reads TGTGCCAGCAGTCGCCGAGGTGGGGAGGCCAAAAACATTCAGTACTTC. This sequence encodes CASSRRGGEAKNIQYF.

The chain carries TRBV6-2 or TRBV6-3 and TRBJ2-2; 9 nucleotides agree with TRBD1. Germline V CDR1 and CDR2: MNHEY, SVGEGT. This CDR3 has 14 amino acids. The V and J ends lost 5 bases and 6 bases, in that order; junction bases with no gene match: 4. The CDR3 is CASSRQGEAGELFF. CDR3 sequence (DNA): TGTGCCAGCAGTCGACAGGGGGAGGCCGGGGAGCTGTTTTTT.

This clone was counted once. The CDR3 DNA reads as TGTGCCAGCAGCTTGGACAGGACAGGCCGCTACGAGCAGTACTTC. This sequence encodes CASSLDRTGRYEQYF. The J gene is TRBJ2-7, the V gene TRBV5-4; 7 bases match TRBD1. The CDR3 loop spans 15 amino acids. Germline CDR1 is SGHNT and CDR2 is YYREEE (reference sequence). V lost 0 bases and J lost 3; bases outside the gene matches: 6.

The chain uses TRBV21-1 and TRBJ2-1; TRBD2, the table's D call, was not compared with the DNA. TRBV21-1 is deemed a pseudogene. The CDR3 consists of 17 residues. In DNA form, the CDR3 reads TGTGCCAGCAGCTTCCCCACTAGCGTGAGCTCCTACAATGAGCAGTTCTTC. Translation gives CASSFPTSVSSYNEQFF.

This sequence joins TRBV10-3 and TRBJ2-7; D not certain. There are 11 residues in the CDR3. Trimming stripped 6 bases from V and 4 bases from J, with 7 bases between. Germline assignment: CDR1 ENHRY and CDR2 SYGVKD. CDR3 sequence reads: CAIRGDYEQYF. The CDR3 DNA is TGTGCCATCAGGGGCGATTACGAGCAGTACTTC.

The genes are TRBV10-3 and TRBJ2-1; 8 positions match TRBD2. The CDR3 is 16 amino acids. With V trimmed by 2 bases and J by 6 bases, 9 bases remained unmatched. Germline values: CDR1 ENHRY, CDR2 SYGVKD. DNA for the CDR3: TGTGCCATCAGTGAGACCCCCGGGACTAGTTTCAATGAGCAGTTCTTC. It specifies CAISETPGTSFNEQFF.

In its sample, this clone was seen a few times. The chain couples TRBV3-1 (or the pseudogene TRBV3-2) to TRBJ2-1, with 8 positions matching TRBD2. Germline lookup yields CDR1 LGHDT and CDR2 YNNKEL (reference sequence). Unmatched junction bases numbered 12, after V lost 3 bases and J lost 8 bases. The CDR3 totals 16 residues. As DNA, the CDR3 is TGTGCCAGCAGCCAGGTAGGACTAGCTGGGGCCGATGAGCAGTTCTTC. Its translation: CASSQVGLAGADEQFF.

The chain uses TRBV9 and TRBJ2-3; perhaps TRBD1 as D (5 bases). V dropped 0 bases and J dropped 5 bases, with 7 bases sitting between them. CDR1 and CDR2 from the germline V gene are SGDLS and YYNGEE. This CDR3 is 13 amino acids long. This CDR3 reads CASSVGRGDTQYF. For the CDR3, the DNA is TGTGCCAGCAGCGTAGGTAGGGGAGATACGCAGTATTTT.

This chain connects TRBV7-9 to TRBJ2-7, with D possibly matching TRBD2 (5 bases). CDR3 length: 17 residues. Germline V CDR1 and CDR2: SEHNR, FQNEAQ (reference sequence). Trimming removed 1 base at V and 4 bases at J, with 20 bases between. In DNA, the CDR3 is TGTGCCAGCAGCTTAGAGGTTACTGGACTGGGGAGTTACGAGCAGTACTTC. It specifies CASSLEVTGLGSYEQYF.

The rearrangement uses TRBV5-1 and TRBJ1-1; D may be TRBD1 (6 bases). CDR3 length equals 16 residues. V was clipped by 0 bases and J by 3 bases, with 15 bases between them. In germline, CDR1 is SGHRS, CDR2 YFSETQ. The CDR3 reads CASSLASQRGYTEAFF. CDR3 DNA: TGCGCCAGCAGCTTGGCCAGCCAGAGGGGGTACACTGAAGCTTTCTTT.

This sequence joins TRBV15 and TRBJ1-3, with a weak D call TRBD1 (6 bases). CDR3 length: 16 residues. V dropped 4 bases and J dropped 0 bases, with 13 bases sitting between them. The germline CDR1 and CDR2 sequences are LNHNV and YYDKDF (reference sequence). CDR3 nucleotide sequence: TGTGCCACCAGCACCGCTGCAGGGGACTCTGGAAACACCATATATTTT. It specifies CATSTAAGDSGNTIYF.

The chain carries TRBV4-1 and TRBJ2-2, with D perhaps TRBD2 (5 bases). The germline gives CDR1 MGHRA, CDR2 YSYEKL. The CDR3 is 13 residues long. V lost 1 base and J 7 bases, leaving 7 bases between the germline ends. The CDR3, as DNA: TGCGCCAGCAGCCAAGTTGAGGGCGGGGAGCTGTTTTTT. Protein product: CASSQVEGGELFF.

This chain links TRBV19 with TRBJ1-5; 7 bases match TRBD1. The CDR3 covers 17 residues. Trimming removed 3 bases from V and 0 bases from J; junction bases left unmatched: 8. CDR1 and CDR2 from the germline V gene are LNHDA and SQIVND (reference sequence). The CDR3 region is CASSIKGTVNSNQPQHF. CDR3 bases: TGTGCCAGTAGTATTAAGGGGACAGTTAATAGCAATCAGCCCCAGCATTTT.

The chain carries TRBV5-4 and TRBJ2-6; D is perhaps TRBD1 (6 bases). CDR3 size: 15 residues. Germline CDR1 and CDR2: SGHNT and YYREEE (reference sequence). V lost 3 bases and J 11 bases, leaving 18 bases between the germline ends. Written as DNA, the CDR3 is TGTGCCAGCAGCTCGACAGGCCTCTTCTCCGACGTCCTGACTTTC. Encoded protein: CASSSTGLFSDVLTF.

The CDR3 reads CASSIAAEEQFF. Written as DNA, the CDR3 is TGTGCCAGTAGTATAGCGGCGGAAGAGCAGTTCTTC. The V gene is TRBV19, the J gene TRBJ2-1; no reliable D call. The CDR3 has 12 residues. The germline V gene encodes CDR1 LNHDA and CDR2 SQIVND (reference sequence). Between the trimmed V and J ends, which lost 1 base and 10 bases, there was a span of 8 bases.

V is TRBV5-1 and J is TRBJ2-3; D is unclear. The germline gives CDR1 SGHRS, CDR2 YFSETQ. The CDR3 loop spans 14 amino acids. The V end lost 2 bases, the J end lost 1 base, and 8 bases lay between the germline ends. As DNA, the CDR3 is TGCGCCAGCAGCTTCAGGTCGGGCACAGATACGCAGTATTTT. Translated, it gives CASSFRSGTDTQYF.